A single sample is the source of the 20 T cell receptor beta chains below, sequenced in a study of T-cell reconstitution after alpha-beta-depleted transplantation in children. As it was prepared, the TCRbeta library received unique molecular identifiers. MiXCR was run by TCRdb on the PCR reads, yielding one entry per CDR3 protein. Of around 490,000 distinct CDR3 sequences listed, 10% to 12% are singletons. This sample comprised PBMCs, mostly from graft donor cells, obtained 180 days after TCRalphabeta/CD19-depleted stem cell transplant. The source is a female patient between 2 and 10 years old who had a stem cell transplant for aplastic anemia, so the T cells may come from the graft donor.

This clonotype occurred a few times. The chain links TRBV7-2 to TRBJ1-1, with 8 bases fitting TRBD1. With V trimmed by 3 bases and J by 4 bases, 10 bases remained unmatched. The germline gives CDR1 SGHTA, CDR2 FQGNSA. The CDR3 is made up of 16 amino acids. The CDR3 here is CASSLGPGRGPTEAFF. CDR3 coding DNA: TGTGCCAGCAGCTTGGGGCCGGGCAGGGGGCCCACTGAAGCTTTCTTT.

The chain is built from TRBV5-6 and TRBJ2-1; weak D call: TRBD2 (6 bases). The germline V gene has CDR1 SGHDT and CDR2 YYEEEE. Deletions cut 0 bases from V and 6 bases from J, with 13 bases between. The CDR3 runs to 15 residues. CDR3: CASSLGRGTANEQFF. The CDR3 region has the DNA TGTGCCAGCAGCTTGGGTCGGGGGACCGCCAATGAGCAGTTCTTC.

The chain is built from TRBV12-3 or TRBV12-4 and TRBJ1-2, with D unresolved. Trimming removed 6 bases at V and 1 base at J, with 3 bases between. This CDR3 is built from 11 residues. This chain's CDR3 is CASRRNYGYTF. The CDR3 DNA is TGTGCCAGCAGACGTAACTATGGCTACACCTTC.

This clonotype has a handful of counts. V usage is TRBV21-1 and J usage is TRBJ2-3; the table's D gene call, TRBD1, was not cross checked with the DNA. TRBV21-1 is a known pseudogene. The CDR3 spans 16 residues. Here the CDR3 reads CASSKYGKEVPDTQYF. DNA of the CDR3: TGTGCCAGCAGCAAGTACGGGAAAGAGGTTCCAGATACGCAGTATTTT.

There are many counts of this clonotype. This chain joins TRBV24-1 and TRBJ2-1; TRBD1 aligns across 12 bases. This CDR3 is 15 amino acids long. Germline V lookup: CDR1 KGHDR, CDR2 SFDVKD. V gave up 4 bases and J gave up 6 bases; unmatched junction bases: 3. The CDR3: CATSDPGQGANEQFF. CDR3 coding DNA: TGTGCCACCAGTGACCCGGGACAGGGGGCCAATGAGCAGTTCTTC.

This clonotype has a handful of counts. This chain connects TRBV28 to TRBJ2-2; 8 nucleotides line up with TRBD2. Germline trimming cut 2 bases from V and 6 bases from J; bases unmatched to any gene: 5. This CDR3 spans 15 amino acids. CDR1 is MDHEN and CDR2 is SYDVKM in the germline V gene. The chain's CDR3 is CASSLAGGKAGELFF. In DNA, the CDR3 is TGTGCCAGCAGTTTAGCGGGAGGAAAGGCCGGGGAGCTGTTTTTT.

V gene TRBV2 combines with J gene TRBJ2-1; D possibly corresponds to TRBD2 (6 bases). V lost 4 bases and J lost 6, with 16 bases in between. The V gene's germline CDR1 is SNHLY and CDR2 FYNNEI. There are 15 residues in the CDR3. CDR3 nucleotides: TGTGCCAGCAGTGCCGGGAGAGGCCTTGGCAATGAGCAGTTCTTC. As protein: CASSAGRGLGNEQFF.

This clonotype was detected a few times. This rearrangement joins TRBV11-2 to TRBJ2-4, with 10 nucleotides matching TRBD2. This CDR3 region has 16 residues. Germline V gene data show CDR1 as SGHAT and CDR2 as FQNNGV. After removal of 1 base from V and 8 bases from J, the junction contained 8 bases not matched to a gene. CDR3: CASSLVSSGRVHIQYF. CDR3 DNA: TGTGCCAGCAGCTTAGTATCTAGCGGGAGAGTACACATTCAGTACTTC.

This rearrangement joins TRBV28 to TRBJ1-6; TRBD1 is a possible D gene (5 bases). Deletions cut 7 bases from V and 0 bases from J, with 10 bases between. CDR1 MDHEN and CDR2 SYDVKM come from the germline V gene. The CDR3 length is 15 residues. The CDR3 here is CASTEGSSYNSPLHF. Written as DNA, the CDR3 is TGTGCCAGCACCGAGGGGAGCTCCTATAATTCACCCCTCCACTTT.

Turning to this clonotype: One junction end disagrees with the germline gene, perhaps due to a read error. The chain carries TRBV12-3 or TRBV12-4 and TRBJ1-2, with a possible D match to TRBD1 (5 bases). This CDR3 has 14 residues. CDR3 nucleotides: TGTGCCAGAAGTTTAGGGAGCAGGGCCTATGGCTACACCTTC. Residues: CARSLGSRAYGYTF.

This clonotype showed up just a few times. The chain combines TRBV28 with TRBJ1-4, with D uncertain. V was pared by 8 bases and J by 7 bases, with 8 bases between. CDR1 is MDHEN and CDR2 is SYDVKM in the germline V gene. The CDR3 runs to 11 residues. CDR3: CASGYSEKLFF. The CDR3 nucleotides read TGTGCCAGCGGGTACAGTGAAAAACTGTTTTTT.

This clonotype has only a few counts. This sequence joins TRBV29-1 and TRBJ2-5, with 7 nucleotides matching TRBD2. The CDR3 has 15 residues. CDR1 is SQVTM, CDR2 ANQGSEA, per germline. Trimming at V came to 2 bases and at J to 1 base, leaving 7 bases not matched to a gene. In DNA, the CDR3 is TGCAGCGTTGAAAGGTGGGAGGGCCTCCAAGAGACCCAGTACTTC. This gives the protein CSVERWEGLQETQYF. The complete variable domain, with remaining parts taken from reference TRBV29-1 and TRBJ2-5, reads SAVISQKPSRDICQRGTSLTIQCQVDSQVTMMFWYRQQPGQSLTLIATANQGSEATYESGFVIDKFPISRPNLTFSTLTVSNMSPEDSSIYLCSVERWEGLQETQYFGPGTRLLVL.

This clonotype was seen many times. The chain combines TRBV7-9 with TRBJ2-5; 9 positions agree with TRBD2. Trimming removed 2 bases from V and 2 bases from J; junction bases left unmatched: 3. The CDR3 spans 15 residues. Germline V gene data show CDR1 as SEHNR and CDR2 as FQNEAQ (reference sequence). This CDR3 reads CASSLLAGLQETQYF. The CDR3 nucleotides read TGTGCCAGCAGCTTACTAGCGGGGTTGCAAGAGACCCAGTACTTC.

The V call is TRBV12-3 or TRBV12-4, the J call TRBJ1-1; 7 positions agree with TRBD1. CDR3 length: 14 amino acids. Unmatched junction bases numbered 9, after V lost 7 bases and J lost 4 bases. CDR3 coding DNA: TGTGCCAGCATCATGACAGGGAGGAGCACTGAAGCTTTCTTT. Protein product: CASIMTGRSTEAFF.

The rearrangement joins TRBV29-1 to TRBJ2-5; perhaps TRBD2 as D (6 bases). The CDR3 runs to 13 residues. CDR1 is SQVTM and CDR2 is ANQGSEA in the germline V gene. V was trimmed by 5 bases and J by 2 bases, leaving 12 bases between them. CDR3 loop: CSVRDWGQETQYF. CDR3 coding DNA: TGCAGCGTTAGGGACTGGGGGCAAGAGACCCAGTACTTC.

In DNA, the CDR3 is TGTGCCAGCAGCCAAGAGGCCAGGGATGAGCAGTTCTTC. It is translated as CASSQEARDEQFF. The V gene is TRBV4-2, the J gene TRBJ2-1; D may be TRBD1 (5 bases). The CDR3 consists of 13 residues. Trimming pared 0 bases from V and 8 bases from J, leaving 8 bases between. In germline, CDR1 is LGHNA, CDR2 YNFKEQ.

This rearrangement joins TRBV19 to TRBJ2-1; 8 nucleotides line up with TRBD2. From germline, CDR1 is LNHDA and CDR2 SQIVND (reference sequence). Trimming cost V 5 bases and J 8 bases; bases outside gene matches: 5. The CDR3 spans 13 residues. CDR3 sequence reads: CASSRGRIDEQFF. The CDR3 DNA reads TGTGCCAGTAGTCGCGGGAGGATCGATGAGCAGTTCTTC.

CDR3 in DNA: TGTGCCACCAGCAGGGGACAGGGATGGGACACTGAAGCTTTCTTT. Its translation is CATSRGQGWDTEAFF. The chain carries TRBV15 and TRBJ1-1, with 9 bases matching TRBD1. Trimming at V came to 3 bases and at J to 3 bases, leaving 5 bases not matched to a gene. Germline V gene data show CDR1 as LNHNV and CDR2 as YYDKDF (reference sequence). The CDR3 runs 15 residues. The complete variable domain, with remaining parts taken from reference TRBV15 and TRBJ1-1, reads DAMVIQNPRYQVTQFGKPVTLSCSQTLNHNVMYWYQQKSSQAPKLLFHYYDKDFNNEADTPDNFQSRRPNTSFCFLDIRSPGLGDTAMYLCATSRGQGWDTEAFFGQGTRLTVV.

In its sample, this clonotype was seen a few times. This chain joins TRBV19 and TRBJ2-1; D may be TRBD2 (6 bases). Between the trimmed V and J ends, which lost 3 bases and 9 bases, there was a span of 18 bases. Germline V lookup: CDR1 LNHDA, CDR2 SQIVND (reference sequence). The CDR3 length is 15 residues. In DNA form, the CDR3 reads TGTGCCAGTAGTATTGGGTGGGAGGAGGTGCGTGAGCAGTTCTTC. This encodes CASSIGWEEVREQFF.

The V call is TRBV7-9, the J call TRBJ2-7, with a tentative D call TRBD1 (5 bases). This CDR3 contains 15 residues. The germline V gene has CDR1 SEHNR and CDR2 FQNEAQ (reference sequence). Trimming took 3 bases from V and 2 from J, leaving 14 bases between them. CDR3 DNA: TGTGCCAGCAGCTTTCAGGGAAGGGGCCCCTACGAGCAGTACGTC. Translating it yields CASSFQGRGPYEQYV.